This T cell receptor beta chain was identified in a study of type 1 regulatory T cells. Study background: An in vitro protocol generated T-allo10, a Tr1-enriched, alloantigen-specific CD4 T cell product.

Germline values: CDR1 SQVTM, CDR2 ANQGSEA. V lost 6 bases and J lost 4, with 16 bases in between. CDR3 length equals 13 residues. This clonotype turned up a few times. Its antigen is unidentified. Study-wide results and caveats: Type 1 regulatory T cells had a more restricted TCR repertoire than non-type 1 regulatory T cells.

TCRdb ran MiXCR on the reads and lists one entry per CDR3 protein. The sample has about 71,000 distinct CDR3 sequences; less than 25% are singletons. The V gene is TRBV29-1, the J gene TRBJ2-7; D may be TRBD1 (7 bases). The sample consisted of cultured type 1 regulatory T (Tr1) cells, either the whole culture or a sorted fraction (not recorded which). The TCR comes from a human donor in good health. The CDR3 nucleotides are TGCAGCGTGAGACCAGGGGGGACGTACGAGCAGTACTTC. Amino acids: CSVRPGGTYEQYF.